Following are 18 T cell receptor beta chains from one sample sequenced in a study of shared clonotypes between healthy human individuals. The method was immunoSEQ multiplex PCR; TCRdb's version includes in-frame clones alone and lacks a portion of them. The sample yields some 2,000,000 clones, roughly 96% seen once. Sequenced: naive CD4+ T cells sorted from blood. Regarding subset: CD45RA+ positively selected. These receptor sequences come from a man younger than 35 in good health.

The V call is TRBV7-8, the J call TRBJ2-1, with 10 positions matching TRBD2. The CDR3 length is 15 residues. V shed 2 bases and J 10 bases; nucleotides not matched to a gene: 8. Germline V gene lookup returns CDR1 SGHVS and CDR2 FQNEAQ. The CDR3 loop is CASSLLAGVGGEQFF. As DNA, the CDR3 is TGTGCCAGCAGCTTACTAGCGGGAGTTGGAGGGGAGCAGTTCTTC.

The chain carries TRBV27 and TRBJ1-5; 9 bases are shared with TRBD1. This CDR3 is 15 amino acids long. Per germline, CDR1 MNHEY and CDR2 SMNVEV (reference sequence). V lost 2 bases and J lost 7; bases outside the gene matches: 6. CDR3 loop: CASSLEGQGRQPQHF. The CDR3 region has the DNA TGTGCCAGCAGTTTAGAGGGACAGGGTAGGCAGCCCCAGCATTTT.

The chain recombines TRBV7-8 with TRBJ1-1; D is perhaps TRBD1 (6 bases). The CDR3 sequence is 14 residues long. Per the germline V gene, CDR1 is SGHVS and CDR2 is FQNEAQ. V was cut by 4 bases and J by 6 bases, with 15 bases left in between. The CDR3 here is CASSSLQGSAEAFF. In nucleotides, the CDR3 is TGTGCCAGCAGCTCGTTACAGGGTTCGGCTGAAGCTTTCTTT.

On this clone itself: Other DNA sequences from this sample encode an identical CDR3 as well. The rearrangement uses TRBV18 and TRBJ2-7, with D uncertain. Germline CDR1 KGHSH, CDR2 LQKENI. V gave up 2 bases and J gave up 3 bases, with 5 bases separating them. The CDR3 loop spans 12 amino acids. The CDR3 reads CASSPGRYEQYF. The CDR3 DNA reads as TGTGCCAGCTCACCAGGACGCTACGAGCAGTACTTC.

The chain combines TRBV10-3 with TRBJ2-3, with TRBD2 matching 13 bases. This CDR3 has 15 residues. The germline V gene encodes CDR1 ENHRY and CDR2 SYGVKD. V shed 2 bases and J 4 bases; nucleotides not matched to a gene: 0. CDR3 protein: CAISEGTSGADTQYF. CDR3 in DNA: TGTGCCATCAGTGAGGGGACTAGCGGGGCAGATACGCAGTATTTT.

The V gene is TRBV30, the J gene TRBJ2-3, with D maybe TRBD2 (6 bases). Germline CDR1 is GTSNPN and CDR2 is SVGIG (reference sequence). The CDR3 covers 15 residues. V gave up 2 bases and J gave up 4 bases, with 16 bases separating them. This CDR3 reads CAWSQTSQVPDTQYF. The CDR3 nucleotides read TGTGCCTGGAGTCAGACTAGTCAGGTCCCAGATACGCAGTATTTT.

This clone appeared a single time. J is TRBJ2-7 and V is TRBV11-2; 11 bases are shared with TRBD2. V shed 1 base, J shed 4 bases, and the junction held 3 bases outside the gene matches. This CDR3 has 15 amino acids. CDR1 and CDR2 from the germline V gene are SGHAT and FQNNGV. CDR3 DNA: TGTGCCAGCAGCTTAGTGACTAGCGGGACGTACGAGCAGTACTTC. Residues: CASSLVTSGTYEQYF.

The chain joins TRBV6-5 to TRBJ2-7, with D perhaps matching TRBD1 or TRBD2 (5 bases each). The CDR3 length is 15 residues. Germline V gives CDR1 MNHEY, CDR2 SVGAGI. Trimming stripped 0 bases from V and 3 bases from J, with 12 bases between. The CDR3 DNA is TGTGCCAGCAGTTACTCGAGGGGTTTAAGCTACGAGCAGTACTTC. As protein: CASSYSRGLSYEQYF.

The V gene is TRBV6-1, the J gene TRBJ1-4; D remains unclear. Germline lookup yields CDR1 MNHNS and CDR2 SASEGT. The CDR3 has 13 amino acids. V lost 5 bases, J lost 7 bases, and 11 bases lay in between. CDR3 nucleotide sequence: TGTGCCAGCAGTCACGACGAGGGTGAAAAACTGTTTTTT. The encoded protein is CASSHDEGEKLFF.

The CDR3, as DNA: TGTGCCAGCAGCTTACGGACTAGCGGGAAAGAGACCCAGTACTTC. As protein: CASSLRTSGKETQYF. The chain uses TRBV7-2 and TRBJ2-5; 12 positions match TRBD2. The CDR3 loop spans 15 amino acids. V lost 2 bases and J lost 3; bases outside the gene matches: 1. The germline gives CDR1 SGHTA, CDR2 FQGNSA.

The V call is TRBV9, the J call TRBJ2-7; D might be TRBD1 or TRBD2, each matching 5 bases. From germline, CDR1 is SGDLS and CDR2 YYNGEE. This CDR3 has 14 amino acids. Trimming stripped 3 bases from V and 4 bases from J, with 14 bases between. CDR3 coding DNA: TGTGCCAGCAGCGCCGGGACGGACTTATACGAGCAGTACTTC. Translation gives CASSAGTDLYEQYF.

The genes are TRBV12-5 and TRBJ1-5, with 7 bases aligning to TRBD1. V gave up 4 bases and J gave up 0 bases; unmatched junction bases: 15. Per germline, CDR1 LGHNT and CDR2 FRNRAP. CDR3 length: 19 amino acids. CDR3 sequence: CASGSTPDRVRSSNQPQHF. Written as DNA, the CDR3 is TGTGCTAGTGGTTCAACCCCCGACAGGGTCAGGAGTAGCAATCAGCCCCAGCATTTT.

Concerning this clone itself: Other DNA sequences in the same sample also yield this CDR3. This chain joins TRBV7-2 and TRBJ2-1; tentatively, D is TRBD1 (6 bases). Germline CDR1 is SGHTA and CDR2 is FQGNSA. V dropped 5 bases and J dropped 4 bases, with 12 bases sitting between them. The CDR3 consists of 14 residues. The DNA for the CDR3 is TGTGCCAGCAGCCTCGGGACACTATACAATGAGCAGTTCTTC. Translated, it gives CASSLGTLYNEQFF.

The chain couples TRBV10-1 to TRBJ2-1, with TRBD2 identical over 11 bases. Per the germline V gene, CDR1 is WNHNN and CDR2 is SYGVQD (reference sequence). With V trimmed by 2 bases and J by 9 bases, 12 bases remained unmatched. This CDR3 spans 17 amino acids. The CDR3 sequence: CASSERLAGGLPREQFF. For the CDR3, the DNA is TGCGCCAGCAGTGAGCGGCTAGCGGGGGGACTCCCCCGTGAGCAGTTCTTC.

The chain links TRBV7-2 to TRBJ2-1, with a possible D match to TRBD1 (5 bases). V was cut by 4 bases and J by 6 bases, with 22 bases left in between. Germline V CDR1 and CDR2: SGHTA, FQGNSA. This CDR3 region has 17 residues. The CDR3, as DNA: TGTGCCAGCAGCTCTTACGCTACCAGGGTTTCCGGCAATGAGCAGTTCTTC. This encodes CASSSYATRVSGNEQFF. Using reference TRBV7-2 and TRBJ2-1 for the parts outside the CDR3, the full variable domain is GAGVSQSPSNKVTEKGKDVELRCDPISGHTALYWYRQSLGQGLEFLIYFQGNSAPDKSGLPSDRFSAERTGGSVSTLTIQRTQQEDSAVYLCASSSYATRVSGNEQFFGPGTRLTVL.

CDR3 coding DNA: TGTGCCAGCAGCTTAGGTTGGCCCCAGGGGACTGAAGCTTTCTTT. Protein sequence: CASSLGWPQGTEAFF. This chain uses TRBV11-2 with TRBJ1-1; D may be TRBD1 (6 bases). Per germline, CDR1 SGHAT and CDR2 FQNNGV. The CDR3 spans 15 residues. The V end lost 1 base, the J end lost 5 bases, and 14 bases lay between the germline ends. Filled out from reference TRBV11-2 and TRBJ1-1, the complete variable domain reads EAGVAQSPRYKIIEKRQSVAFWCNPISGHATLYWYQQILGQGPKLLIQFQNNGVVDDSQLPKDRFSAERLKGVDSTLKIQPAKLEDSAVYLCASSLGWPQGTEAFFGQGTRLTVV.

The chain joins TRBV29-1 to TRBJ2-7; D is perhaps TRBD1 (6 bases). V dropped 5 bases and J dropped 2 bases, with 16 bases sitting between them. CDR1 and CDR2 from the germline V gene are SQVTM and ANQGSEA. There are 14 residues in the CDR3. CDR3 residues: CSVKTGTTTYEQYF. In DNA, the CDR3 is TGCAGCGTTAAAACAGGGACCACAACCTACGAGCAGTACTTC.

The chain couples TRBV11-3 to TRBJ2-7; TRBD1 matches 7 bases. The CDR3 extends over 16 amino acids. V lost 7 bases and J lost 9; bases outside the gene matches: 21. CDR1 and CDR2 from the germline V gene are SGHNT and YENEEA. This CDR3 is CASMLPRQGSYLPQYF. The DNA of the CDR3 is TGTGCCAGCATGCTCCCAAGACAGGGATCATATTTGCCGCAGTACTTC.